This TCR beta chain originates from a study of PD-1 blockade in mismatch repair-deficient tumors. Germline V gene data show CDR1 as SGHRS and CDR2 as YFSETQ. The CDR3 sequence is 21 residues long. The V gene end was trimmed by 0 bases and the J gene end by 0 bases; junction bases not matched to a gene: 18. TCRdb's copy holds only in-frame clones and misses some; the assay was immunoSEQ multiplex PCR. This table holds roughly 80,000 clones, about 84% found once. The V and J genes are TRBV5-1 and TRBJ2-7, with 10 bases that match TRBD2. The receptor was derived from an adult with mismatch repair-deficient cancer. Specimen: peripheral blood, collected 12 weeks after starting pembrolizumab. The chain's CDR3 is CASSLGVPAGGRKVRSYEQYF. DNA for the CDR3: TGCGCCAGCAGCTTGGGGGTTCCAGCGGGAGGGAGAAAAGTCCGCTCCTACGAGCAGTACTTC.